This TCR beta chain emerged from a study of blood T cell repertoires in COVID-19. About the research overall: Acute-phase and convalescent COVID-19 samples originated in the United States, Italy and Spain.

Study processing details: Scientists estimated how many nucleated cells there were by amplifying reference gene primers. Here immunoSEQ multiplex PCR was the method, and the copy in TCRdb shows in-frame clones only, minus some. D and trimming come from the DNA, and the V and J calls and clone size come from that table. The top ten clones hold approximately 30% of a sample with 150,000 or so clones, about 86% of them seen once. The CDR3 is made up of 14 amino acids. Unmatched junction bases numbered 8, after V lost 9 bases and J lost 5 bases. From germline, CDR1 is LNHDA and CDR2 SQIVND (reference sequence).

The sample consisted of peripheral blood. This sequence joins TRBV19 and TRBJ2-2; 8 bases are a match to TRBD1. The clonotype originates from a woman in her fifties or sixties with acute or convalescent COVID-19. The CDR3 region is CASRTGPSTGELFF. The CDR3 nucleotides are TGTGCCAGCCGGACAGGGCCTTCGACCGGGGAGCTGTTTTTT.